The source of this T cell receptor (beta chain) is a study of T cell responses to AZD1222 COVID-19 vaccine. Produced via immunoSEQ multiplex PCR; TCRdb's table is partial and in-frame only. The sample holds under 200,000 clones; roughly nine tenths are singletons and the top ten take about 3.6%. This clone was detected once. Sequencing was performed on peripheral blood, taken 28 days after the second dose of the MenACWY control vaccine. The source is an adult who received the MenACWY meningococcal vaccine as a control.

CDR3 sequence (DNA): TGCAGCGCCGACGGGGGACAGGGGACCTACGAGCAGTACTTC. It encodes CSADGGQGTYEQYF. The V and J genes are TRBV29-1 and TRBJ2-7; 10 nucleotides match TRBD1. Looked up from germline, CDR1 is SQVTM and CDR2 is ANQGSEA. The junction had 8 bases not matched to a gene; V was cut back by 7 bases and J by 2 bases. The CDR3 covers 14 residues.